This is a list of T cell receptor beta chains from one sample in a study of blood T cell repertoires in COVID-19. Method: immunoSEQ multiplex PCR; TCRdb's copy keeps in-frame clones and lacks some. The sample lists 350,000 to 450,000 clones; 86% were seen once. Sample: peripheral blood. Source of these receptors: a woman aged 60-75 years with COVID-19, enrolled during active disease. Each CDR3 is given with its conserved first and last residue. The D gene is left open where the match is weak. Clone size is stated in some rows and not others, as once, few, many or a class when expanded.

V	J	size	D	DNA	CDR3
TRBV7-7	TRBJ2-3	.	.	TGTGCCAGCAGCCCCGATCGGACAGATACGCAGTATTTT	CASSPDRTDTQYF
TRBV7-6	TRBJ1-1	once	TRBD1	TGTGCCAGCAGCCGTAGATTGACAGGGCCCTCAGGGAACACTGAAGCTTTCTTT	CASSRRLTGPSGNTEAFF
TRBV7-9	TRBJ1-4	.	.	TGTGCCAGCAGCTCTAAGGGGAAGGGTAATGAAAAACTGTTTTTT	CASSSKGKGNEKLFF
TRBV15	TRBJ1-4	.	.	TGTGCCACCAGCGAAGGGGGTAAACTGTTTTTT	CATSEGGKLFF
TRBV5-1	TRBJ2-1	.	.	TGCGCCAGCAGATCAAGGGGGAACACCTACAATGAGCAGTTCTTC	CASRSRGNTYNEQFF
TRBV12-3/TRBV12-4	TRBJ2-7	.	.	TGTGCCAGCAGCCAGAATTACGAGCAGTACTTC	CASSQNYEQYF
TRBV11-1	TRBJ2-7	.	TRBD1	TGTGCCAGCAGCACTAGGGGACAGGGGCCTCACGAGCAGTACTTC	CASSTRGQGPHEQYF
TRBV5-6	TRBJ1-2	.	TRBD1	TGTGCCAGCAGTTTCGTCGACAGGGCTAACTATGGCTACACCTTC	CASSFVDRANYGYTF
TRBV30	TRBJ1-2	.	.	TGTGCCTGGAGTAACGGCAGGAGCTACACCTTC	CAWSNGRSYTF
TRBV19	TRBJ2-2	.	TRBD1	TGTGCCAGTACGGGACAGGGGGATTACGGGGAGCTGTTTTTT	CASTGQGDYGELFF
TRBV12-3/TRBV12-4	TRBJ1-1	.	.	TGTGCCAGCAGCCGGTTAACGGGCACTGAAGCTTTCTTT	CASSRLTGTEAFF
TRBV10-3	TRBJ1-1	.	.	TGTGCCATCAGTGAGTCACGGACAGCCCTGAACACTGAAGCTTTCTTT	CAISESRTALNTEAFF
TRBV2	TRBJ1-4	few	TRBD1	TGTGCCAGCAGTGAACAGGGGGTGCCCGGTGAAAAACTGTTTTTT	CASSEQGVPGEKLFF
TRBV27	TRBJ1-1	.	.	TGTGCCAGCAGGATGGGGAGGGCACAGGAAGCTTTCTTT	CASRMGRAQEAFF
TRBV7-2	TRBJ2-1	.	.	TGTGCCAGCAGCTTAACAGGTGGCGGGGACAATGAGCAGTTCTTC	CASSLTGGGDNEQFF
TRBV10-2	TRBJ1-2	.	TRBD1	TGCGCCAGCAGTGAGTCGGGGACAGGAAATGGCTACACCTTC	CASSESGTGNGYTF
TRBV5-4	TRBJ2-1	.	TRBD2	TGTGCCAGCAGCCCAAGCGGGGGGGGCGATGAGCAGTTCTTC	CASSPSGGGDEQFF
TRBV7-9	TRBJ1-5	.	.	TGTGCCAGCAGCTTAGTAGGGGACACGCCCCAGCATTTT	CASSLVGDTPQHF
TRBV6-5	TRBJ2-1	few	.	TGTGCCAGCAGTAGAGGGGGAAGCTCCTACAATGAGCAGTTCTTC	CASSRGGSSYNEQFF
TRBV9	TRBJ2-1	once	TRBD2	TGTGCCAGCAGCAAAGACCTGCGGGGGTCCTACAATGAGCAGTTCTTC	CASSKDLRGSYNEQFF
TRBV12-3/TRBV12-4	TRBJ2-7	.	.	TGTGCCAGCAGTTTTGGGGAGAACTACGAGCAGTACTTC	CASSFGENYEQYF
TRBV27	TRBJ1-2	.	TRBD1	TGTGCTAGCGGGACAGGTTATGGCTACACCTTC	CASGTGYGYTF
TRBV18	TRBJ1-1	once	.	TGTGCCAGCTCACCACCGAATCGGGGGAACACTGAAGCTTTCTTT	CASSPPNRGNTEAFF
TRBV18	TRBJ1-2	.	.	TGTGCCAGCTCACCACAGGGGATGAACTATGGCTACACCTTC	CASSPQGMNYGYTF
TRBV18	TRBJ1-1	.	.	TGTGCCAGCTCACGCTTCGGTGCGGAGTCGCACACTGAAGCTTTCTTT	CASSRFGAESHTEAFF
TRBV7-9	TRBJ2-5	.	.	TGTGCCAGCAGTCTTAATGTCGGGATACAAGAGACCCAGTACTTC	CASSLNVGIQETQYF
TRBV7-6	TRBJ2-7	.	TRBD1	TGTGCCAGCAGCTTAGCCAGTGGGACAGGGACCCGTTTGGAGCAGTACTTC	CASSLASGTGTRLEQYF
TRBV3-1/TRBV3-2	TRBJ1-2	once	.	TGTGCCAGCAGCGATGACAAGCCTATCTATGGCTACACCTTC	CASSDDKPIYGYTF
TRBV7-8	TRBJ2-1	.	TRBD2	TGTGCCAGCAGCCGAGCCCCTAGCGGGGGGGCCTTCTACAATGAGCAGTTCTTC	CASSRAPSGGAFYNEQFF
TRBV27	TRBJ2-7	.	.	TGTGCCAGCAGTTTAGGGGGCCTGGGGGAGCAGTACTTC	CASSLGGLGEQYF
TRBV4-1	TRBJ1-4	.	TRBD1	TGCGCCAGCAGCCGAAACAGGGGCATCACAGGGGAAGCTAATGAAAAACTGTTTTTT	CASSRNRGITGEANEKLFF
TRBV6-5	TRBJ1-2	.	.	TGTGCCAGCAGTTCGGGGGGCGCGGGAAACTATGGCTACACCTTC	CASSSGGAGNYGYTF
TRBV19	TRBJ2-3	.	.	TGTGCCAGTAGTGTGAAGTTGGGCTTAGTAGATACGCAGTATTTT	CASSVKLGLVDTQYF
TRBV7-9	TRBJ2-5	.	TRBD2	TGTGCCAGCAGCTTAGCGGTAGCGGGGGACCAAGAGACCCAGTACTTC	CASSLAVAGDQETQYF
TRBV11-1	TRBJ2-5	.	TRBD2	TGTGCCAGCAGCCTGACTAGCGGGGGGCAAGAGACCCAGTACTTC	CASSLTSGGQETQYF
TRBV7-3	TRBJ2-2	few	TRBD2	TGTGCCAGCAGCTTAATACGCCTAGCGGGGGATAGGACCGGGGAGCTGTTTTTT	CASSLIRLAGDRTGELFF
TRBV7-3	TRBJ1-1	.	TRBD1	TGTGCCAGCAGCCCAGACAGGGGTGGTGGCACTGAAGCTTTCTTT	CASSPDRGGGTEAFF
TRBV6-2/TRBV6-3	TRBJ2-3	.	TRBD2	TGTGCCAGCAGTTATTTACTAGCGGGGGGTACTAGCACAGATACGCAGTATTTT	CASSYLLAGGTSTDTQYF
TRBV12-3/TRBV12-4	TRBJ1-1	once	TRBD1	TGTGCCAGCAGCCGACTACAGGGGGAAGCTTTCTTT	CASSRLQGEAFF
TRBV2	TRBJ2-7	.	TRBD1	TGTGCCAGCAGGGGCCTTCCGGGACAGGGGCTCAACGAGCAGTACTTC	CASRGLPGQGLNEQYF
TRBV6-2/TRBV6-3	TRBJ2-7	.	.	TGTGCCAGCAGTTACCGGTCTGTCGCCTCCTACGAGCAGTACTTC	CASSYRSVASYEQYF
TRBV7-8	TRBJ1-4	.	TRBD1	TGTGCCAGCAGCGGACAGGGGGCGAGAACTAATGAAAAACTGTTTTTT	CASSGQGARTNEKLFF
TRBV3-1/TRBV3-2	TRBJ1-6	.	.	TGTGCCAGCAGCCAAGATATAGGGGAGGTTAATTCACCCCTCCACTTT	CASSQDIGEVNSPLHF
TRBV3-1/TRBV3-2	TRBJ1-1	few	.	TGTGCCAGCAGCCAATTCGGCAGGATCTCGGCTTTCTTT	CASSQFGRISAFF
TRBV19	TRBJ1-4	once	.	TGTGCCAGTAGGAGGTTGACTACGGGGGAAAAACTGTTTTTT	CASRRLTTGEKLFF
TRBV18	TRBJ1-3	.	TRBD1	TGTGCCAGCTCCCGGGAGGGGGCAATTGGAAACACCATATATTTT	CASSREGAIGNTIYF
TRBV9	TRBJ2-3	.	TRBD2	TGTGCCAGCAGCGTACCGCGGACTAGCCCTAACACAGATACGCAGTATTTT	CASSVPRTSPNTDTQYF
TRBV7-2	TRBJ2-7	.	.	TGTGCCAGCAGTCGATTCCGGCAGGGGCATTCCTCCTACGAGCAGTACTTC	CASSRFRQGHSSYEQYF
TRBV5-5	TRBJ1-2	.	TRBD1	TGTGCCAGCAGCTTGGCCTCCGGGACAGGGGGTGGCTACACCTTC	CASSLASGTGGGYTF
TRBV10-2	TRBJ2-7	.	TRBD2	TGCGCCAGCGCCCTGGGGCTAGCGGGGGTGAGCTCCTACGAGCAGTACTTC	CASALGLAGVSSYEQYF